These T cell receptor beta chains were read from a single sample in a study of beta chain features in type 1 diabetes. Sequencing used immunoSEQ multiplex PCR; TCRdb keeps in-frame clones, though not all of them. This sample carries roughly 240,000 clones, roughly 15% of them seen once, and the ten largest clones take more than 0.02%. Sequences were obtained from naive CD4+ T cells from blood. The receptor set was obtained from a woman aged 40 to 55 in good health. Each CDR3 is given with its conserved first and last residue. A D gene is named only where the DNA matches it firmly. Only some rows state a clone size, as once, few, many or a class for expanded clones.

D,J,V,size,CDR3,DNA
TRBD1,TRBJ1-2,TRBV5-1,.,CASSHGQGAGGYTF,TGCGCCAGCAGCCACGGACAGGGGGCGGGTGGCTACACCTTC
.,TRBJ2-1,TRBV6-5,few,CASSWLDRPKFSEQFF,TGTGCCAGCAGTTGGTTGGACAGACCTAAATTTAGTGAGCAGTTCTTC
TRBD2,TRBJ2-1,TRBV5-5,few,CASSTGTSVTNEQFF,TGTGCCAGCAGCACCGGGACTAGTGTTACCAATGAGCAGTTCTTC
.,TRBJ1-6,TRBV10-3,.,CAIRDTLSPLHF,TGTGCCATTAGGGACACTCTCTCACCCCTCCACTTT
TRBD2,TRBJ2-3,TRBV9,few,CASSVDTSGGVRDTQYF,TGTGCCAGCAGCGTAGATACTAGCGGGGGGGTCAGAGATACGCAGTATTTT
.,TRBJ1-5,TRBV6-5,.,CASSQRASGSQPQHF,TGTGCCAGCAGCCAAAGGGCCTCGGGGAGTCAGCCCCAGCATTTT
TRBD1,TRBJ2-6,TRBV6-1,.,CASSEIGQGSGANVLTF,TGTGCCAGCAGTGAAATAGGACAGGGCTCTGGGGCCAACGTCCTGACTTTC
.,TRBJ2-7,TRBV7-2,few,CASSLGGSGEQYF,TGTGCCAGCAGCTTAGGCGGGTCTGGGGAGCAGTACTTC
TRBD1,TRBJ2-7,TRBV19,few,CASSIRDRTYEQYF,TGTGCCAGTAGTATTAGGGACAGGACCTACGAGCAGTACTTC
.,TRBJ1-2,TRBV29-1,few,CSASGTSLGYTF,TGCAGCGCCTCCGGGACATCGTTAGGCTACACCTTC
.,TRBJ1-5,TRBV19,few,CASSRQVGQPQHF,TGTGCCAGTAGTAGACAGGTGGGTCAGCCCCAGCATTTT
.,TRBJ1-4,TRBV7-9,.,CASSPTEKLFF,TGTGCCAGCAGCCCCACAGAAAAACTGTTTTTT
.,TRBJ2-1,TRBV5-4,.,CASSLTEYNEQFF,TGTGCCAGCAGCTTGACAGAGTACAATGAGCAGTTCTTC
.,TRBJ2-7,TRBV6-6,.,CASRPSAGFLEQYF,TGTGCCAGCAGGCCCTCGGCGGGGTTTCTCGAGCAGTACTTC
TRBD1,TRBJ1-4,TRBV7-2,.,CASSRRGRNEKLFF,TGTGCCAGCAGCCGCAGGGGGCGCAATGAAAAACTGTTTTTT
.,TRBJ1-3,TRBV9,few,CASSVDQRNTIYF,TGTGCCAGCAGCGTAGATCAGAGAAACACCATATATTTT
.,TRBJ2-7,TRBV6-5,few,CASSYTGISQQYF,TGTGCCAGCAGTTACACCGGGATTAGCCAGCAGTACTTC
.,TRBJ2-7,TRBV5-4,.,CASSPAGMSSYEQYF,TGTGCCAGCAGCCCGGCAGGGATGTCATCCTACGAGCAGTACTTC
.,TRBJ1-1,TRBV7-9,few,CASSPRLGLNTEAFF,TGTGCCAGCAGCCCGCGTCTGGGGCTGAACACTGAAGCTTTCTTT
.,TRBJ1-6,TRBV2,.,CASSEERTGLGSPLHF,TGTGCCAGCAGTGAAGAAAGAACAGGGCTCGGATCACCCCTCCACTTT
.,TRBJ1-1,TRBV7-2,few,CASRSGPVDTEAFF,TGTGCCAGCAGAAGCGGCCCAGTAGACACTGAAGCTTTCTTT
TRBD1,TRBJ2-5,TRBV29-1,few,CSVVPGQGQETQYF,TGCAGCGTCGTCCCGGGACAGGGGCAAGAGACCCAGTACTTC
.,TRBJ1-1,TRBV2,once,CASSRSGMATEAFF,TGTGCCAGCAGTAGATCGGGGATGGCAACTGAAGCTTTCTTT
TRBD2,TRBJ2-3,TRBV7-2,.,CASSKSSGSTDTQYF,TGTGCCAGCAGTAAGTCTAGCGGGAGCACAGATACGCAGTATTTT
.,TRBJ2-7,TRBV5-4,.,CASSVGQSYEQYF,TGTGCCAGCAGCGTCGGACAGTCCTACGAGCAGTACTTC